Below are 25 T cell receptor beta chains sequenced from a single sample in a study of Ad26.COV2.S vaccination and SARS-CoV-2 variants. The treatment here: roughly 18 received Ad26.COV2.S at low or high dose, single or two shots; five or six received placebo; per-sample allocation not given. Sampling was performed 63 days after the first vaccine or placebo injection. Some clones are missing from TCRdb's copy, which holds only in-frame ones; the method was immunoSEQ multiplex PCR. Seen here are 350,000 to 450,000 clones, over 80% observed once, and the top ten hold 1.5% to 2%. This specimen consisted of peripheral blood, obtained in a trial of Ad26.COV2.S vaccine versus placebo. All receptors come from a person between 18 and 65 years old who received the Ad26.COV2.S COVID-19 vaccine or a placebo.

The sample holds a few counts of this clone. The V and J genes are TRBV5-1 and TRBJ2-1; possible D gene TRBD2, 5 bases. The V gene's germline CDR1 is SGHRS and CDR2 YFSETQ. The CDR3 totals 15 residues. V dropped 5 bases and J dropped 1 base, with 13 bases sitting between them. CDR3 protein: CASSSDSQSYNEQFF. For the CDR3, the DNA is TGCGCCAGCAGTTCGGACTCGCAGTCCTACAATGAGCAGTTCTTC.

The genes are TRBV5-5 and TRBJ1-1; unclear D gene. V was pared by 0 bases and J by 4 bases, with 7 bases between. CDR1 and CDR2 (germline): SGHKS, YYEKEE (reference sequence). CDR3 length equals 13 residues. Here the CDR3 reads CASSLVSGTEAFF. The CDR3 nucleotides are TGTGCCAGCAGCTTGGTTTCGGGCACTGAAGCTTTCTTT.

V usage is TRBV2 and J usage is TRBJ2-5, with 9 bases aligning to TRBD1. The V segment lost 7 bases and the J segment 4 bases; nucleotides outside the gene matches: 7. From germline, CDR1 is SNHLY and CDR2 FYNNEI. The CDR3 totals 14 residues. In DNA, the CDR3 is TGTGCCAGCACCGGCGGGACAGGGCGAGAGACCCAGTACTTC. It translates to CASTGGTGRETQYF.

The rearrangement uses TRBV7-2 and TRBJ1-6; the D is unclear. The V end lost 1 base, the J end lost 0 bases, and 7 bases lay between the germline ends. Germline V gives CDR1 SGHTA, CDR2 FQGNSA. This CDR3 is 16 amino acids long. CDR3 in amino acids: CASSLDGRSYNSPLHF. CDR3 sequence (DNA): TGTGCCAGCAGCTTAGATGGACGCTCCTATAATTCACCCCTCCACTTT.

This clone has a single count. This chain uses TRBV5-6 with TRBJ1-2; TRBD1 is a possible D gene (5 bases). Germline V gene sequence: CDR1 SGHDT, CDR2 YYEEEE. Trimming removed 2 bases at V and 8 bases at J, with 19 bases between. This CDR3 has 15 residues. The CDR3 reads CASSFGSRAGKGYTF. Here the CDR3 DNA reads TGTGCCAGCAGCTTTGGTTCGAGGGCAGGGAAGGGCTACACCTTC.

The chain recombines TRBV19 with TRBJ1-6; no clear D. Germline V gene sequence: CDR1 LNHDA, CDR2 SQIVND (reference sequence). V shed 3 bases and J shed 8 bases, with 14 bases lying between them. The CDR3 covers 15 residues. The DNA for the CDR3 is TGTGCCAGTAGTATCGGGTGGATATCGGATTCACCCCTCCACTTT. Translation gives CASSIGWISDSPLHF.

This clone appeared once. The chain carries TRBV4-1 and TRBJ1-5; perhaps TRBD1 as D (5 bases). V was cut by 1 base and J by 2 bases, with 12 bases left in between. The CDR3 consists of 16 residues. From germline, CDR1 is MGHRA and CDR2 YSYEKL. The CDR3 sequence is CASSQGSWGGNQPQHF. In DNA form, the CDR3 reads TGCGCCAGCAGCCAAGGGTCATGGGGGGGCAATCAGCCCCAGCATTTT.

The V and J genes are TRBV14 and TRBJ2-7, with 8 bases matching TRBD1. From germline, CDR1 is SGHDN and CDR2 FVKESK. The CDR3 is 17 residues long. The V and J ends lost 2 bases and 3 bases, in that order; junction bases with no gene match: 12. The CDR3 DNA is TGTGCCAGCAGCCAAAACCCCGGTGAGACAGGGGACTACGAGCAGTACTTC. Amino acid sequence: CASSQNPGETGDYEQYF.

This chain joins TRBV9 and TRBJ2-5; no definite D call. The V end lost 4 bases, the J end lost 3 bases, and 16 bases lay between the germline ends. The CDR3 loop spans 15 amino acids. Germline V gene lookup returns CDR1 SGDLS and CDR2 YYNGEE. CDR3 nucleotides: TGTGCCAGCAGCCTAGGTCTAGGCGTGGAAGAGACCCAGTACTTC. This translates into CASSLGLGVEETQYF.

The chain couples TRBV4-3 to TRBJ1-1; D not certain. Germline V gene sequence: CDR1 LGHNA, CDR2 YSLEER. V was trimmed by 1 base and J by 1 base, leaving 13 bases between them. This CDR3 region has 16 residues. Here the CDR3 reads CASSQVLVGPNTEAFF. CDR3 nucleotides: TGCGCCAGCAGCCAAGTTCTTGTAGGGCCGAACACTGAAGCTTTCTTT.

This clone was found once. The DNA for the CDR3 is TGTGCCAGCAGCCAAGATGAGGGAAGCAATCAGCCCCAGCATTTT. This codes for CASSQDEGSNQPQHF. The chain links TRBV4-2 to TRBJ1-5; D unresolved. This CDR3 has 15 residues. Trimming left V 0 bases short and J 1 base short, with 7 bases between. CDR1 is LGHNA, CDR2 YNFKEQ, per germline.

The chain carries TRBV21-1 and TRBJ2-5; TRBD1 reflects the table's D call only, with no check against the DNA. TRBV21-1 is a pseudogene segment. The CDR3 totals 15 residues. In DNA, the CDR3 is TGTGCCAGCAGCACCGACAGGGGGGAGCAAGAGACCCAGTACTTC. This translates into CASSTDRGEQETQYF.

V usage is TRBV7-2 and J usage is TRBJ2-2; D is undetermined. Germline V gene lookup returns CDR1 SGHTA and CDR2 FQGNSA. Trimming pared 2 bases from V and 6 bases from J, leaving 7 bases between. The CDR3 has 13 residues. The CDR3 DNA sequence: TGTGCCAGCAGCTTAACAGAAGCCGGGGAGCTGTTTTTT. Its translation is CASSLTEAGELFF.

The chain combines TRBV7-9 with TRBJ1-1; possibly TRBD1 for D (6 bases). CDR1 is SEHNR and CDR2 is FQNEAQ in the germline V gene (reference sequence). V was cut by 4 bases and J by 10 bases, with 25 bases left in between. This CDR3 has 16 amino acids. CDR3 loop: CASSSLAAGGLEGAFF. The CDR3 DNA sequence: TGTGCCAGCAGCTCCTTAGCGGCTGGGGGGCTTGAGGGAGCTTTCTTT.

In its sample, this clone was seen once. V is TRBV7-2 and J is TRBJ2-3; D is unresolved. This CDR3 comprises 15 residues. The V gene lost 1 base and the J gene lost 0 bases, with 8 bases spanning the gap. Germline V gene lookup returns CDR1 SGHTA and CDR2 FQGNSA. The CDR3 nucleotides read TGTGCCAGCAGCTTAGACCGCTTTAGCACAGATACGCAGTATTTT. Its protein is CASSLDRFSTDTQYF.

The genes are TRBV6-5 and TRBJ2-7, with 12 nucleotides matching TRBD1. V trimming: 0 bases; J trimming: 6 bases; junction bases outside the gene matches: 3. The V gene's germline CDR1 is MNHEY and CDR2 SVGAGI. The CDR3 loop spans 15 amino acids. DNA for the CDR3: TGTGCCAGCAGTTACTCCGGGACAGGGGGCTTCGAGCAGTACTTC. It is translated as CASSYSGTGGFEQYF.

This chain joins TRBV19 and TRBJ2-2; D remains unclear. Trimming removed 10 bases at V and 3 bases at J, with 12 bases between. This CDR3 spans 13 amino acids. CDR1 and CDR2 from the germline V gene are LNHDA and SQIVND (reference sequence). CDR3 DNA: TGTGCCACAGTACGAGAATACACCGGGGAGCTGTTTTTT. As protein: CATVREYTGELFF.

The V and J genes are TRBV15 and TRBJ2-3; D uncertain. The CDR3 loop spans 14 amino acids. Per germline, CDR1 LNHNV and CDR2 YYDKDF (reference sequence). V lost 4 bases to trimming and J lost 1 base, with 9 bases between them. CDR3: CATSTQAGTDTQYF. The CDR3 region has the DNA TGTGCCACCAGCACGCAGGCGGGCACAGATACGCAGTATTTT. Full variable domain (rest looked up from reference TRBV15 and TRBJ2-3): DAMVIQNPRYQVTQFGKPVTLSCSQTLNHNVMYWYQQKSSQAPKLLFHYYDKDFNNEADTPDNFQSRRPNTSFCFLDIRSPGLGDTAMYLCATSTQAGTDTQYFGPGTRLTVL.

This chain's CDR3 is CASNELGQVNTGELFF. CDR3 bases: TGTGCCAGCAATGAATTGGGACAGGTGAACACCGGGGAGCTGTTTTTT. The rearrangement joins TRBV28 to TRBJ2-2; 8 positions match TRBD1. Germline V gene lookup returns CDR1 MDHEN and CDR2 SYDVKM. This CDR3 region has 16 residues. After removal of 7 bases from V and 1 base from J, the junction contained 8 bases not matched to a gene. Full variable domain (remainder filled in from reference TRBV28 and TRBJ2-2): DVKVTQSSRYLVKRTGEKVFLECVQDMDHENMFWYRQDPGLGLRLIYFSYDVKMKEKGDIPEGYSVSREKKERFSLILESASTNQTSMYLCASNELGQVNTGELFFGEGSRLTVL.

The V call is TRBV7-2, the J call TRBJ1-2, with D unresolved. Germline CDR1 and CDR2: SGHTA and FQGNSA. The V and J ends lost 7 bases and 0 bases respectively, with 9 bases between them. The CDR3 has 13 amino acids. The CDR3 loop is CASTYVPNYGYTF. The CDR3 DNA is TGTGCCAGCACCTACGTCCCTAACTATGGCTACACCTTC.

V and J are TRBV19 and TRBJ2-3, with D possibly being TRBD1 or TRBD2 (5 bases each). V shed 10 bases and J shed 2 bases, with 10 bases lying between them. The CDR3 is 12 amino acids. Germline loops: CDR1 LNHDA, CDR2 SQIVND (reference sequence). The CDR3 DNA sequence: TGTGCCACGGGACCAAACACAGATACGCAGTATTTT. Its protein product is CATGPNTDTQYF.

The chain joins TRBV28 to TRBJ1-4; D call uncertain. V shed 1 base and J shed 0 bases, with 9 bases lying between them. The CDR3 contains 16 residues. Per the germline V gene, CDR1 is MDHEN and CDR2 is SYDVKM. The CDR3 DNA reads as TGTGCCAGCAGTTTATTCGGGTTTGCAACTAATGAAAAACTGTTTTTT. Protein sequence: CASSLFGFATNEKLFF.

The chain is built from TRBV11-2 and TRBJ1-4; no firm D call. The germline V gene encodes CDR1 SGHAT and CDR2 FQNNGV. The CDR3 is made up of 14 amino acids. Trimming removed 5 bases from V and 1 base from J, with 8 bases in between. The CDR3 DNA reads as TGTGCCAGCAGCCCCGAGAGAACTAATGAAAAACTGTTTTTT. It codes for CASSPERTNEKLFF.

The chain employs TRBV29-1 and TRBJ1-1; a possible D gene is TRBD1 (6 bases). Trimming removed 3 bases at V and 4 bases at J, with 12 bases between. The CDR3 loop spans 13 amino acids. Germline CDR1 reads SQVTM; CDR2 reads ANQGSEA. CDR3: CSVDRGGGTEAFF. The CDR3 DNA follows: TGCAGCGTTGATAGGGGAGGGGGCACTGAAGCTTTCTTT.

The V call is TRBV19, the J call TRBJ2-2; 9 bases are a match to TRBD1. CDR3 length: 16 residues. V was pared by 4 bases and J by 5 bases, with 8 bases of the junction left unmatched. CDR1 LNHDA and CDR2 SQIVND come from the germline V gene (reference sequence). CDR3 residues: CASSKAQGARTGELFF. The CDR3 DNA sequence: TGTGCCAGTAGTAAGGCACAGGGGGCGCGAACCGGGGAGCTGTTTTTT.